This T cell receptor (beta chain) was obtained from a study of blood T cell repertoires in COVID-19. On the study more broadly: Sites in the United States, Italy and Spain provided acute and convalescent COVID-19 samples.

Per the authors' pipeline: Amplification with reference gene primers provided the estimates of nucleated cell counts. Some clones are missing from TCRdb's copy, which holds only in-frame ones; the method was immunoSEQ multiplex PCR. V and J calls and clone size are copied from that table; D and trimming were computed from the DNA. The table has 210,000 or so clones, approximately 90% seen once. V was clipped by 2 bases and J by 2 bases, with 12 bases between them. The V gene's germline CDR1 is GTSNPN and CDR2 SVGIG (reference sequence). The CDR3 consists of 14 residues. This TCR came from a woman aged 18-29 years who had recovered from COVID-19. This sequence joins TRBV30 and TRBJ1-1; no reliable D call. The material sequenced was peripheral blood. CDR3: CAWSPAVVNTEAFF. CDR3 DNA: TGTGCCTGGAGTCCCGCGGTGGTTAACACTGAAGCTTTCTTT.